These 10 T cell receptor beta chains share one sample of origin, sequenced in a study of blood T cell repertoires in COVID-19. Libraries were prepared by immunoSEQ multiplex PCR; TCRdb keeps only in-frame clonotypes and omits some of them. The sample lists over 60,000 clones, 89% seen once, with approximately 10% in the top ten. The sequencing sample was made of peripheral blood. These receptors all come from a man older than 75 with acute or convalescent COVID-19.

This clone has a single count. The chain joins TRBV7-6 to TRBJ2-2; 13 bases map to TRBD2. V trimming: 5 bases; J trimming: 2 bases; junction bases outside the gene matches: 8. The CDR3 spans 18 residues. Looked up from germline, CDR1 is SGHVS and CDR2 is FNYEAQ. The CDR3 region is CASSLRLAGGPNTGELFF. CDR3 DNA: TGTGCCAGCAGCCTTAGACTAGCGGGAGGCCCTAACACCGGGGAGCTGTTTTTT.

This clone was picked up one time. The chain uses TRBV28 and TRBJ2-5; D remains ambiguous. This CDR3 has 13 residues. The germline gives CDR1 MDHEN, CDR2 SYDVKM. The V and J ends lost 5 bases and 5 bases respectively, with 12 bases between them. The CDR3 loop reads CASSPAEKETQYF. Written as DNA, the CDR3 is TGTGCCAGCAGTCCCGCCGAGAAGGAGACCCAGTACTTC.

This chain links TRBV12-3 or TRBV12-4 with TRBJ2-3, with 7 bases identical to TRBD1. The V gene end was trimmed by 5 bases and the J gene end by 6 bases; junction bases not matched to a gene: 5. The CDR3 is 13 amino acids. CDR3 coding DNA: TGTGCCAGCAGTGACTTACAGGGGGATACGCAGTATTTT. Translation gives CASSDLQGDTQYF.

The rearrangement links TRBV12-3 or TRBV12-4 to TRBJ2-2; D remains unclear. Trimming removed 8 bases from V and 5 bases from J, with 9 bases in between. The CDR3 totals 12 residues. CDR3 nucleotides: TGTGCCAGCGGAAGGCGGACCGGGGAGCTGTTTTTT. Encoded protein: CASGRRTGELFF.

The rearrangement uses TRBV21-1 and TRBJ1-5; TRBD1, the D gene given by the table, was not confirmed from the DNA. TRBV21-1 is annotated as a pseudogene. This CDR3 spans 17 amino acids. In DNA form, the CDR3 reads TGTGCCAGCAGCGGTTGGACAGGGGAGAAAGGGAATCAGCCCCAGCATTTT. Translated, it gives CASSGWTGEKGNQPQHF.

The genes are TRBV5-6 and TRBJ2-7; possible D gene TRBD1, 6 bases. The germline V and J ends were trimmed by 3 bases and 3 bases, with 13 bases remaining between them. Germline CDR1 reads SGHDT; CDR2 reads YYEEEE. The CDR3 runs to 14 residues. The CDR3 protein is CASSSTGQSYEQYF. CDR3 DNA: TGTGCCAGCAGCTCTACCGGACAGAGCTACGAGCAGTACTTC.

The chain combines TRBV24-1 with TRBJ2-1; TRBD2 matches 8 bases. This CDR3 comprises 18 residues. The trim removed 4 bases at V and 6 bases at J, leaving 16 bases unmatched. In germline, CDR1 is KGHDR, CDR2 SFDVKD. CDR3: CATSEAGSGSGVRNEQFF. CDR3 nucleotides: TGTGCCACCAGTGAGGCGGGGAGCGGGAGTGGTGTGCGCAATGAGCAGTTCTTC.

The chain joins TRBV5-1 to TRBJ1-2, with D possibly matching TRBD1 (5 bases). This CDR3 contains 15 residues. V gave up 0 bases and J gave up 2 bases, with 11 bases separating them. Germline V gene lookup returns CDR1 SGHRS and CDR2 YFSETQ. The CDR3, as DNA: TGCGCCAGCAGCTTGGAAGGGGTATACAACTATGGCTACACCTTC. Encoded protein: CASSLEGVYNYGYTF.

This chain connects TRBV15 to TRBJ2-7; no definite D call. With 3 bases removed from V and 3 bases from J, the gap between germline ends came to 6 bases. The CDR3 extends over 12 amino acids. Per the germline V gene, CDR1 is LNHNV and CDR2 is YYDKDF (reference sequence). CDR3 sequence: CATSSTFYEQYF. In nucleotides, the CDR3 is TGTGCCACCAGCAGTACTTTCTACGAGCAGTACTTC.

The chain is built from TRBV3-1 (or the pseudogene TRBV3-2) and TRBJ1-2; D is possibly TRBD1 (5 bases). The CDR3 consists of 13 residues. Germline V lookup: CDR1 LGHDT, CDR2 YNNKEL (reference sequence). V lost 8 bases, J lost 0 bases, and 10 bases lay in between. This chain's CDR3 is CASGRAPNYGYTF. DNA for the CDR3: TGTGCCAGCGGCAGGGCTCCTAACTATGGCTACACCTTC.